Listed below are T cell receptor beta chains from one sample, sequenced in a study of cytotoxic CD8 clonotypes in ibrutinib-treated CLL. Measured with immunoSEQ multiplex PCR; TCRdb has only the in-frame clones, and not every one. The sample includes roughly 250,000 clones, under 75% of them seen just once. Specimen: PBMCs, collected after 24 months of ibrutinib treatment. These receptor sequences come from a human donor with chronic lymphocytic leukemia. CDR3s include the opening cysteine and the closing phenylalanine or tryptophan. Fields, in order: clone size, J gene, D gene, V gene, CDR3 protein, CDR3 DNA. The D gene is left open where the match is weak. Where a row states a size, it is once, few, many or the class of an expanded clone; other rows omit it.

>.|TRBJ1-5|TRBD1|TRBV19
CASSPAGTGPQPQHF
TGTGCCAGTAGTCCCGCCGGGACAGGGCCCCAGCCCCAGCATTTT
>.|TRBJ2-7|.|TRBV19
CASSSSSVYEQYF
TGTGCCAGTAGTTCTTCAAGTGTCTACGAGCAGTACTTC
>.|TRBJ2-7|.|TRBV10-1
CASSESRRSEQYF
TGCGCCAGCAGTGAGTCCAGACGTTCGGAGCAGTACTTC
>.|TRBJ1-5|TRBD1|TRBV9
CASSWAQGHVYSNQPQHF
TGTGCCAGCAGTTGGGCACAGGGGCACGTCTATAGCAATCAGCCCCAGCATTTT
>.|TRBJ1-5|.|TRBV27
CASSEFGQPQHF
TGTGCCAGCAGTGAGTTCGGTCAGCCCCAGCATTTT
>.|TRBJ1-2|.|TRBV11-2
CASSRRTTGSYGYTF
TGTGCCAGCAGCCGACGTACTACAGGGAGCTATGGCTACACCTTC
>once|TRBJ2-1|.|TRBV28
CASSRNPSYNEQFF
TGTGCCAGCAGTCGGAACCCCTCCTACAATGAGCAGTTCTTC
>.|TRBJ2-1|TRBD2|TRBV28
CASRGETGGPFNEQFF
TGTGCCAGCAGGGGGGAGACGGGAGGGCCATTCAATGAGCAGTTCTTC
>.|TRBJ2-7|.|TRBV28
CASSSLLGGLSYEQYF
TGTGCCAGCAGTTCCCTTTTGGGAGGACTATCCTACGAGCAGTACTTC
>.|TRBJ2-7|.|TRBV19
CASSVRWGSSYEQYF
TGTGCCAGTAGTGTCCGGTGGGGGAGCTCCTACGAGCAGTACTTC
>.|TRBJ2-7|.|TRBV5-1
CASSLALGASSYEQYF
TGCGCCAGCAGCTTGGCCCTTGGCGCTAGCTCCTACGAGCAGTACTTC
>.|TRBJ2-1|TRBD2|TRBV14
CASSQLAGGGNEQFF
TGTGCCAGCAGCCAATTAGCGGGAGGGGGAAATGAGCAGTTCTTC
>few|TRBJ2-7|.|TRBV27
CASSLSGASSYEQYF
TGTGCCAGCAGTTTATCAGGGGCCTCCTCCTACGAGCAGTACTTC
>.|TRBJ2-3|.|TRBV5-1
CASSGVVGSTDTQYF
TGCGCCAGCAGCGGGGTCGTCGGCAGCACAGATACGCAGTATTTT
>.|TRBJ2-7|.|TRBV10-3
CAIGAEQYF
TGTGCCATCGGGGCCGAGCAGTACTTC
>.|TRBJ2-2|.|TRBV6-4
CASSGSPVGTGELFF
TGTGCCAGCAGTGGTAGCCCAGTGGGCACCGGGGAGCTGTTTTTT
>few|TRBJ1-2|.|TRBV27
CASSFRGEYGYTF
TGTGCCAGCAGTTTTCGGGGTGAGTATGGCTACACCTTC
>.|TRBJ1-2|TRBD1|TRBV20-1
CSARTGGYTF
TGCAGTGCTAGGACAGGGGGATACACCTTC
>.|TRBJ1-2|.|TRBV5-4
CASRRGTDANYGYTF
TGTGCCAGCAGGCGGGGGACGGATGCTAACTATGGCTACACCTTC
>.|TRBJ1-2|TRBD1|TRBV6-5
CASTGADGYTF
TGTGCCAGTACAGGGGCAGATGGCTACACCTTC
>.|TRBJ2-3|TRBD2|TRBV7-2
CASSLAAGAPADTQYF
TGTGCCAGCAGCTTAGCGGCGGGAGCTCCAGCAGATACGCAGTATTTT
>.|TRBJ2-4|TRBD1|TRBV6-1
CASSSGDRGNIQYF
TGTGCCAGCAGCTCCGGGGACAGGGGAAACATTCAGTACTTC
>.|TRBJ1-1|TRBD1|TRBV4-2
CASSEGQGAGTEAFF
TGTGCCAGCAGCGAAGGACAGGGGGCAGGCACTGAAGCTTTCTTT
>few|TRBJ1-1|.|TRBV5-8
CASSPFWRDTEAFF
TGTGCCAGCAGCCCATTTTGGAGAGACACTGAAGCTTTCTTT
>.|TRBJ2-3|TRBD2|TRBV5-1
CATQNFAGASTDTQYF
TGCGCCACCCAGAATTTCGCGGGAGCTAGCACAGATACGCAGTATTTT